This is a list of T cell receptor beta chains from one sample in a study of early T cells in non-severe SARS-CoV-2 infection. TCRdb independently ran MiXCR on the 5' RACE reads; one entry per CDR3 protein. Of approximately 23,000 distinct CDR3 sequences in the sample, roughly 4% were seen once. Sequenced sample: whole blood. The receptors here all came from an adult who was a healthcare worker with PCR-confirmed SARS-CoV-2 infection or an uninfected control (not recorded which). The CDR3 runs from the conserved cysteine through the conserved F or W. A D gene is named only where the DNA matches it firmly. Expanded clones are given a class, and other clones once, few, many or no size at all.

v_gene	d_gene	abundance	j_gene	CDR3aa	CDR3nt
TRBV15	TRBD2	many	TRBJ2-7	CATSSGGGRASYEQYF	TGTGCCACCAGCTCGGGGGGCGGGAGGGCCTCCTACGAGCAGTACTTC
TRBV11-1	TRBD2	many	TRBJ2-7	CASSLAGKSYEQYF	TGTGCCAGCAGCCTAGCGGGAAAGTCCTACGAGCAGTACTTC
TRBV10-3	TRBD2	many	TRBJ2-3	CAISEPSGSSSDTQYF	TGTGCCATCAGTGAGCCAAGCGGGAGCTCCTCAGATACGCAGTATTTT
TRBV20-1	TRBD2	.	TRBJ2-1	CSARAGVKSEFF	TGCAGTGCTAGGGCGGGGGTTAAGTCAGAGTTCTTC
TRBV7-2	TRBD2	.	TRBJ2-7	CASSSVTSGGTYEQYF	TGTGCCAGCAGCTCTGTCACTAGCGGGGGAACCTACGAGCAGTACTTC
TRBV18	.	many	TRBJ1-1	CASSPMRNTEAFF	TGTGCCAGCTCACCAATGAGGAACACTGAAGCTTTCTTT
TRBV5-6	TRBD1	many	TRBJ1-6	CASSSVGTGVNSPLHF	TGTGCCAGCAGCTCTGTCGGGACAGGGGTAAATTCACCCCTCCACTTT
TRBV4-3	.	many	TRBJ1-6	CASSQDNQNPNSPLHF	TGCGCCAGCAGCCAAGATAATCAGAACCCTAATTCACCCCTCCACTTT
TRBV7-9	.	.	TRBJ1-1	CASSPRDLSNTEAFF	TGTGCCAGCAGTCCCCGGGACCTATCGAACACTGAAGCTTTCTTT
TRBV28	.	many	TRBJ1-2	CASSTGEYGYTF	TGTGCCAGCAGTACAGGAGAATATGGCTACACCTTC
TRBV19	.	many	TRBJ1-5	CASSIPAINQPQHF	TGTGCCAGTAGTATACCAGCAATAAATCAGCCCCAGCATTTT
TRBV27	.	.	TRBJ2-5	CASSFSLRGGEETQYF	TGTGCCAGCAGTTTCTCCCTCCGGGGAGGTGAAGAGACCCAGTACTTC
TRBV28	.	many	TRBJ2-5	CASSLKDRAPRWTQYF	TGTGCCAGCAGTTTGAAGGACCGGGCTCCAAGGTGGACCCAGTACTTC
TRBV14	TRBD2	.	TRBJ2-7	CASSQSSGLAGSYEQYF	TGTGCCAGCAGCCAGAGTTCGGGACTAGCGGGATCCTACGAGCAGTACTTC
TRBV7-9	.	few	TRBJ2-5	CASSRLETQYF	TGTGCCAGCAGCCGTCTGGAGACCCAGTACTTC
TRBV7-3	.	many	TRBJ2-3	CASSKQNRIDTQYF	TGTGCCAGCAGCAAACAAAACCGAATAGATACGCAGTATTTT
TRBV29-1	TRBD2	.	TRBJ2-3	CSVEGTGGFTDTQYF	TGCAGCGTTGAAGGGACGGGAGGTTTTACAGATACGCAGTATTTT
TRBV5-1	TRBD1	.	TRBJ1-4	CASHTGGGEGEKLFF	TGCGCCAGCCATACAGGGGGCGGGGAAGGCGAAAAACTGTTTTTT
TRBV7-9	.	many	TRBJ1-2	CASSSQIEGGYTF	TGTGCCAGCAGCTCACAGATTGAGGGAGGCTACACCTTC
TRBV18	.	many	TRBJ1-4	CASSPGRINEKLFF	TGTGCCAGCTCACCAGGCAGGATTAATGAAAAACTGTTTTTT
TRBV21-1	.	many	TRBJ1-5	CASSKNLLDSMNQPQHF	TGTGCCAGCAGCAAAAACCTACTGGACAGCATGAATCAGCCCCAGCATTTT
TRBV30	.	medium-sized	TRBJ2-1	CAWTLASDEQFF	TGTGCCTGGACTCTAGCCTCCGATGAGCAGTTCTTC
TRBV12-2	.	many	TRBJ1-3	CASRPGDRGFPGNTIYF	TGTGCAAGTCGCCCTGGGGACAGGGGTTTCCCTGGAAACACCATATATTTT
TRBV2	.	many	TRBJ2-3	CASSEAGGTQYF	TGTGCCAGCAGTGAAGCGGGAGGTACGCAGTATTTT
TRBV20-1	.	few	TRBJ2-7	CSATGTKYGEQYF	TGCAGTGCCACCGGGACAAAGTACGGGGAGCAGTACTTC
TRBV7-6	.	many	TRBJ2-3	CASSLVGGTPDTQYF	TGTGCCAGCAGCTTAGTCGGCGGGACCCCAGATACGCAGTATTTT
TRBV20-1	.	many	TRBJ2-2	CSARFSGELFF	TGCAGTGCCCGTTTCTCCGGGGAGCTGTTTTTT
TRBV7-7	.	.	TRBJ2-2	CASSFAPATGELFF	TGTGCTAGCAGCTTTGCACCCGCGACCGGGGAGCTGTTTTTT
TRBV7-6	.	many	TRBJ2-5	CASSLNSRDGTQYF	TGTGCCAGCAGCTTGAATAGCAGAGACGGGACCCAGTACTTC
TRBV28	TRBD1	.	TRBJ2-5	CASSLGQGAKETQYF	TGTGCCAGCAGTTTGGGACAGGGGGCAAAAGAGACCCAGTACTTC
TRBV7-9	.	many	TRBJ1-2	CASRGRTYGYTF	TGTGCCAGCAGGGGACGGACCTATGGCTACACCTTC
TRBV20-1	TRBD2	many	TRBJ2-3	CSAPTSGRGTDTQYF	TGCAGTGCGCCGACTAGCGGGAGAGGCACAGATACGCAGTATTTT
TRBV20-1	TRBD1	medium-sized	TRBJ2-5	CSAQPGTGGETQYF	TGCAGTGCTCAGCCCGGGACAGGGGGAGAGACCCAGTACTTC
TRBV7-8	.	few	TRBJ2-1	CASSSVPATYNEQFF	TGTGCCAGCAGCTCGGTCCCCGCCACCTACAATGAGCAGTTCTTC
TRBV4-2	.	few	TRBJ1-1	CASSQAPRAEAFF	TGTGCCAGCAGCCAAGCGCCTAGAGCTGAAGCTTTCTTT
TRBV18	.	many	TRBJ2-5	CASSRRTAETQYF	TGTGCCAGCTCCCGAAGGACAGCAGAGACCCAGTACTTC
TRBV24-1	.	many	TRBJ2-1	CATSDSANEQFF	TGTGCCACCAGTGATTCAGCCAATGAGCAGTTCTTC
TRBV7-4	.	.	TRBJ2-3	CASSIPEEGTSDTQYF	TGTGCCAGCAGCATACCGGAGGAGGGAACGTCCGATACGCAGTATTTT
TRBV28	TRBD1	.	TRBJ1-1	CASSLPRQGPGGSEAFF	TGTGCCAGCAGTTTACCCCGACAGGGCCCCGGGGGCTCTGAAGCTTTCTTT
TRBV20-1	.	many	TRBJ2-7	CSANAEVYSYEQYF	TGCAGTGCCAACGCGGAGGTCTACTCCTACGAGCAGTACTTC
TRBV11-2	.	.	TRBJ1-2	CASSLDLNFYGYTF	TGTGCCAGCAGCTTAGATCTAAACTTCTATGGCTACACCTTC